Here is one T cell receptor beta chain with its context. Antigen unknown. A much larger clone is a single base away; this may be a read error. The CDR3 is 13 residues long. CDR1 and CDR2 (germline): DFQATT, SNEGSKA (reference sequence). This sample was taken from a study of early T cells in non-severe SARS-CoV-2 infection. Looking at the study overall: Unpaired chains resulted from sequencing bulk RNA of unsorted whole blood. Notes on the study in general: VDJdb matching, biased toward anti-spike CD8 responses, missed private and CD4 specificities.

Individual cDNA molecules received unique molecular identifiers. MiXCR, applied by TCRdb to the 5' RACE reads, yields one record per CDR3 protein. The data show 50,000 to 60,000 distinct CDR3 sequences, 6.2% seen once. The receptor was isolated from an adult who was a healthcare worker with PCR-confirmed SARS-CoV-2 infection or an uninfected control (not recorded which). This sequence joins TRBV20-1 and TRBJ1-4, with D perhaps matching TRBD1 (5 bases). The sample comprised whole blood. The CDR3 loop reads CSPRVAGNEKLFF. As DNA, the CDR3 is TGCAGTCCTAGAGTCGCAGGGAATGAAAAACTGTTTTTT.